The 17 T cell receptor beta chains given below trace back to one sample, sequenced in a study of T-cell memory formation after mild COVID-19. TCRdb re-analysed the 5' RACE reads in MiXCR, keeping a single row per CDR3 protein. The sample yields roughly 410,000 distinct CDR3 sequences, roughly 26% seen once. Sequencing was done on a sample of PBMCs or a T cell subset sorted from them (not recorded which). These receptors all stem from an adult woman who had mild COVID-19 (a few samples of this study predate the infection). Cell type and time point are not known.

This rearrangement joins TRBV5-1 to TRBJ1-1; possible D gene TRBD1, 6 bases. Germline V CDR1 and CDR2: SGHRS, YFSETQ. V was trimmed by 4 bases and J by 4 bases, leaving 20 bases between them. The CDR3 is made up of 16 amino acids. This chain's CDR3 is CASSPGTTGGGTEAFF. The CDR3 bases are TGCGCCAGCAGCCCCGGGACAACAGGAGGTGGCACTGAAGCTTTCTTT.

The gene calls are TRBV7-6 and TRBJ2-2, with TRBD2 matching 12 bases. CDR3 length: 15 residues. The V gene end was trimmed by 1 base and the J gene end by 6 bases; junction bases not matched to a gene: 0. CDR1 and CDR2 from the germline V gene are SGHVS and FNYEAQ. The CDR3 DNA is TGTGCCAGCAGCTTAGGACTAGCGGGAGCCGGGGAGCTGTTTTTT. Translation: CASSLGLAGAGELFF. Filled out from reference TRBV7-6 and TRBJ2-2, the complete variable domain reads GAGVSQSPRYKVTKRGQDVALRCDPISGHVSLYWYRQALGQGPEFLTYFNYEAQQDKSGLPNDRFSAERPEGSISTLTIQRTEQRDSAMYRCASSLGLAGAGELFFGEGSRLTVL.

This sequence joins TRBV3-1 and TRBJ2-7, with D perhaps matching TRBD2 (6 bases). In germline, CDR1 is LGHDT, CDR2 YNNKEL (reference sequence). Trimming stripped 1 base from V and 4 bases from J, with 11 bases between. This CDR3 region has 14 residues. The CDR3 here is CASSQVTSRYEQYF. Here the CDR3 DNA reads TGTGCCAGCAGCCAAGTTACTAGCCGGTACGAGCAGTACTTC.

This clonotype has just a few counts. The CDR3 here is CASNGGSSYNSPLHF. DNA of the CDR3: TGTGCCAGTAACGGCGGTAGCTCCTATAATTCACCCCTCCACTTT. The chain links TRBV19 to TRBJ1-6, with D unresolved. V was pared by 7 bases and J by 0 bases, with 10 bases between. Germline CDR1 reads LNHDA; CDR2 reads SQIVND (reference sequence). The CDR3 totals 15 residues.

The chain couples TRBV10-3 to TRBJ2-5, with 7 bases identical to TRBD2. J was trimmed by 3 bases and V by 0 bases; bases with no gene match: 13. Germline V gives CDR1 ENHRY, CDR2 SYGVKD. This CDR3 comprises 18 residues. CDR3 protein: CAISESPPQGGTKETQYF. Here the CDR3 DNA reads TGTGCCATCAGTGAGTCACCCCCCCAGGGAGGGACCAAAGAGACCCAGTACTTC.

The V gene is TRBV7-9, the J gene TRBJ1-4; D call uncertain. CDR3 length: 16 residues. The V gene's germline CDR1 is SEHNR and CDR2 FQNEAQ (reference sequence). Trimming cost V 4 bases and J 7 bases, with 19 bases left between them. CDR3 nucleotide sequence: TGTGCCAGCAGCTCCCCCGGCCGGCAAAGAGGTGAAAAACTGTTTTTT. Its translation is CASSSPGRQRGEKLFF.

The chain employs TRBV6-5 and TRBJ2-1, with TRBD2 matching over 8 bases. Germline V CDR1 and CDR2: MNHEY, SVGAGI. With V trimmed by 2 bases and J by 5 bases, 8 bases remained unmatched. This CDR3 is 16 amino acids long. Here the CDR3 reads CASSYGISGGDNEQFF. The CDR3 DNA reads as TGTGCCAGCAGTTACGGGATCAGCGGGGGAGACAATGAGCAGTTCTTC.

CDR3 sequence: CASSYESGTVSYNEQFF. The DNA of the CDR3 is TGTGCCAGCAGTTATGAATCCGGGACTGTCTCCTACAATGAGCAGTTCTTC. V and J are TRBV6-6 and TRBJ2-1; D possibly corresponds to TRBD2 (6 bases). In germline, CDR1 is MNHNY, CDR2 SVGAGI (reference sequence). The CDR3 has 17 residues. V was cut by 3 bases and J by 0 bases, with 15 bases left in between.

The V and J genes are TRBV5-1 and TRBJ2-7, with D uncertain. Germline CDR1 reads SGHRS; CDR2 reads YFSETQ. This CDR3 contains 14 residues. Trimming stripped 0 bases from V and 0 bases from J, with 7 bases between. CDR3 nucleotides: TGCGCCAGCAGCTTGGGTGTAGTCTCCTACGAGCAGTACTTC. Translation: CASSLGVVSYEQYF.

This clonotype was counted only a few times. V usage is TRBV20-1 and J usage is TRBJ2-7, with D tentatively TRBD2 (6 bases). Germline-derived CDR1 and CDR2 are DFQATT and SNEGSKA (reference sequence). The V and J ends lost 2 bases and 7 bases respectively, with 21 bases between them. The CDR3 runs to 15 residues. The CDR3 region has the DNA TGCAGTGCTAGACTCGGTACGGCTCCGGGGGTTGAGCAGTACTTC. As protein: CSARLGTAPGVEQYF.

The genes are TRBV5-1 and TRBJ1-5, with D tentatively TRBD1 (6 bases). The CDR3 runs 15 residues. V dropped 4 bases and J dropped 0 bases, with 11 bases sitting between them. Per germline, CDR1 SGHRS and CDR2 YFSETQ. CDR3 in amino acids: CASSKGQHSNQPQHF. The CDR3 DNA reads as TGCGCCAGCAGCAAAGGACAGCATAGCAATCAGCCCCAGCATTTT. Filled out from reference TRBV5-1 and TRBJ1-5, the complete variable domain reads KAGVTQTPRYLIKTRGQQVTLSCSPISGHRSVSWYQQTPGQGLQFLFEYFSETQRNKGNFPGRFSGRQFSNSRSEMNVSTLELGDSALYLCASSKGQHSNQPQHFGDGTRLSIL.

This clonotype was detected only a few times. The V call is TRBV2, the J call TRBJ2-5; D could derive from TRBD1 or TRBD2 (5 bases each). Germline loops: CDR1 SNHLY, CDR2 FYNNEI. Trimming left V 0 bases short and J 2 bases short, with 7 bases between. There are 14 residues in the CDR3. The chain's CDR3 is CASSEAGVQETQYF. For the CDR3, the DNA is TGTGCCAGCAGTGAAGCGGGGGTGCAAGAGACCCAGTACTTC.

This clonotype was observed a handful of times. The chain recombines TRBV20-1 with TRBJ2-1; 9 bases are a match to TRBD1. The CDR3 runs 15 residues. The V segment lost 5 bases and the J segment 6 bases; nucleotides outside the gene matches: 11. From germline, CDR1 is DFQATT and CDR2 SNEGSKA (reference sequence). CDR3 in DNA: TGCAGTGCTTTGACCGGGACAGGGTTTTTCAATGAGCAGTTCTTC. Translation gives CSALTGTGFFNEQFF.

J is TRBJ2-1 and V is TRBV20-1, with D uncertain. The germline V gene encodes CDR1 DFQATT and CDR2 SNEGSKA (reference sequence). V lost 3 bases, J lost 0 bases, and 15 bases lay in between. This CDR3 contains 16 residues. The CDR3 nucleotides read TGCAGTGCTAGTTCCCAGCCGGTCGACTCCTACAATGAGCAGTTCTTC. The encoded protein is CSASSQPVDSYNEQFF.

There are a few counts of this clonotype. The rearrangement joins TRBV6-1 to TRBJ1-2, with D uncertain. Trimming pared 6 bases from V and 8 bases from J, leaving 7 bases between. The CDR3 has 10 amino acids. Germline loops: CDR1 MNHNS, CDR2 SASEGT. The CDR3 DNA follows: TGTGCCAGCAGCCACGGGGGCTACACCTTC. Encoded protein: CASSHGGYTF.

This clonotype has just a few counts. The chain is built from TRBV12-3 or TRBV12-4 and TRBJ2-7; perhaps D is TRBD1 or TRBD2 (5 bases each). This CDR3 is built from 15 residues. With 3 bases removed from V and 2 bases from J, the gap between germline ends came to 14 bases. DNA of the CDR3: TGTGCCAGCAGTTTGGATGGGACGGCTACCTACGAGCAGTACTTC. It specifies CASSLDGTATYEQYF.

The chain links TRBV7-9 to TRBJ2-3; 7 positions agree with TRBD2. V was pared by 5 bases and J by 7 bases, with 6 bases of the junction left unmatched. CDR1 is SEHNR, CDR2 FQNEAQ, per germline (reference sequence). The CDR3 has 13 residues. CDR3 DNA sequence: TGTGCCAGCAGCCCCCGGGGAGGGAATACGCAGTATTTT. Translation gives CASSPRGGNTQYF.